A selection of T cell receptor beta chains follows, all from one sample in a study of blood T cell repertoires in COVID-19. Produced via immunoSEQ multiplex PCR; TCRdb's table is partial and in-frame only. The sample carries about 37,000 clones, about 88% recorded once. Material: peripheral blood. These receptors were obtained from a man in his 60s with active COVID-19. Each CDR3 is given with its conserved first and last residue. Fields, in order: clone size, V gene, J gene, CDR3 length, D gene, CDR3 DNA, CDR3 protein. The D gene is left open where the match is weak. A row's size may be missing; if present it is once, few, many or a size class.

abundance: .
v_gene: TRBV19
j_gene: TRBJ2-1
len: 16
d_gene: TRBD2
CDR3nt: TGTGCCAGTATCGGGACTAGCGGGAAATATTACAATGAGCAGTTCTTC
CDR3aa: CASIGTSGKYYNEQFF

abundance: once
v_gene: TRBV18
j_gene: TRBJ2-5
len: 14
d_gene: TRBD1
CDR3nt: TGTGCCAGCTCACCGAGGGACAGACAAGAGACCCAGTACTTC
CDR3aa: CASSPRDRQETQYF

abundance: .
v_gene: TRBV6-5
j_gene: TRBJ1-1
len: 15
d_gene: TRBD1
CDR3nt: TGTGCCAGCAGGGGGGGGACAGGGACGGTATCTGAAGCTTTCTTT
CDR3aa: CASRGGTGTVSEAFF

abundance: .
v_gene: TRBV9
j_gene: TRBJ2-2
len: 14
d_gene: .
CDR3nt: TGTGCCAGCAGCGTAGACGGGGGAACCGGGGAGCTGTTTTTT
CDR3aa: CASSVDGGTGELFF

abundance: .
v_gene: TRBV20-1
j_gene: TRBJ2-7
len: 11
d_gene: .
CDR3nt: TGCAGTACTCCCGTTACCCGCGAGCAGTACTTC
CDR3aa: CSTPVTREQYF

abundance: .
v_gene: TRBV6-6
j_gene: TRBJ2-4
len: 13
d_gene: .
CDR3nt: TGTGCCAGCAGAAATAGGGACTTAAACATTCAGTACTTC
CDR3aa: CASRNRDLNIQYF

abundance: .
v_gene: TRBV19
j_gene: TRBJ1-1
len: 15
d_gene: .
CDR3nt: TGTGCCAGTAGTATCTTCAGGGTAGTCAACACTGAAGCTTTCTTT
CDR3aa: CASSIFRVVNTEAFF

abundance: .
v_gene: TRBV18
j_gene: TRBJ1-2
len: 16
d_gene: TRBD1
CDR3nt: TGTGCCAGCTCACCAGGGACAGGGGTATCGAGCTATGGCTACACCTTC
CDR3aa: CASSPGTGVSSYGYTF

abundance: .
v_gene: TRBV9
j_gene: TRBJ2-1
len: 13
d_gene: .
CDR3nt: TGTGCCAGCAGCGTACCAGGGGCCGATGAGCAGTTCTTC
CDR3aa: CASSVPGADEQFF

abundance: .
v_gene: TRBV29-1
j_gene: TRBJ1-2
len: 16
d_gene: .
CDR3nt: TGCAGCGTTGAGGGGTCCGCGAGACAGGCTTATTTGGGCTACACCTTC
CDR3aa: CSVEGSARQAYLGYTF

abundance: .
v_gene: TRBV9
j_gene: TRBJ2-2
len: 16
d_gene: TRBD1
CDR3nt: TGTGCCAGCAGCTCCTGGACAGGGAAGGAGGCCGGGGAGCTGTTTTTT
CDR3aa: CASSSWTGKEAGELFF